The clone carrying this TCR beta chain has a single count. This entry is derived from a study of cytomegalovirus exposure and HLA in healthy donors. Amplification used 60 Vbeta primers and 13 Jbeta primers. This table comes from immunoSEQ multiplex PCR, and its TCRdb copy is limited to in-frame clones, with some not included. The data show 60,000 to 70,000 clones, with about 70% seen just once and approximately 11% held by the top ten. The germline gives CDR1 SGDLS, CDR2 YYNGEE. The CDR3 has 16 amino acids. V lost 4 bases, J lost 1 base, and 17 bases lay in between. The sequencing sample was made of PBMCs. The receptor was isolated from a woman aged 30 to 39 in good health and CMV-seronegative. The chain employs TRBV9 and TRBJ1-1, with TRBD1 as a possible D gene (6 bases). The CDR3 DNA is TGTGCCAGCAGCCTACCGGACAGACCCCCGAACACTGAAGCTTTCTTT. Translated, it gives CASSLPDRPPNTEAFF.